The 32 T cell receptor beta chains listed next were all sequenced from one sample in a study of CD8 T cells in ankylosing spondylitis. Study observations and caveats: Within ankylosing spondylitis blood, a TCR beta motif made up of seven or eight highly homologous variants appeared to be characteristic.

TCRdb itself ran the 5' RACE reads through MiXCR, one entry per CDR3 protein. Here the sample spans about 540,000 distinct CDR3 sequences, 9.5% to 15% being singletons. Their antigens are not known. Material: blood, either unsorted or a sorted T cell fraction (not recorded which). The receptors were gathered from a male donor with ankylosing spondylitis.

This clonotype was seen only a few times. The gene calls are TRBV24-1 and TRBJ1-2; D is unclear. Trimming shortened V by 3 bases and J by 4 bases, and 11 bases separated the two germline ends. The CDR3 is 14 residues long. CDR1 is KGHDR, CDR2 SFDVKD, per germline. This chain's CDR3 is CATSDPSSGYGYTF. The CDR3 DNA reads TGTGCCACCAGTGATCCTTCCTCAGGCTATGGCTACACCTTC.

This rearrangement joins TRBV3-1 to TRBJ2-2; no clear D. The CDR3 is 17 amino acids. V lost 1 base to trimming and J lost 1 base, with 13 bases between them. The germline gives CDR1 LGHDT, CDR2 YNNKEL (reference sequence). The CDR3 region has the DNA TGTGCCAGCAGCCAAGTACTGGCCGGATTGAACACCGGGGAGCTGTTTTTT. Protein product: CASSQVLAGLNTGELFF.

This clonotype showed up many times. The gene calls are TRBV5-1 and TRBJ2-7; 11 nucleotides agree with TRBD2. Trimming at V came to 5 bases and at J to 4 bases, leaving 14 bases not matched to a gene. Germline loops: CDR1 SGHRS, CDR2 YFSETQ. The length of the CDR3 is 17 residues. This CDR3 is CASSTGTSGCQSYEQYV. The CDR3 DNA reads as TGCGCCAGCAGTACCGGGACTAGCGGATGCCAATCGTACGAGCAGTACGTC.

The J gene is TRBJ2-5, the V gene TRBV12-3 or TRBV12-4, with 12 bases aligning to TRBD2. V gave up 5 bases and J gave up 4 bases; unmatched junction bases: 11. This CDR3 region has 17 residues. CDR3 nucleotides: TGTGCCAGCAGTCCCCAGAGACTAGCGGGAGCAACAGAGACCCAGTACTTC. This codes for CASSPQRLAGATETQYF.

This chain joins TRBV29-1 and TRBJ1-1; D not resolved. This CDR3 is 13 amino acids long. The V gene lost 1 base and the J gene lost 2 bases, with 8 bases spanning the gap. Germline CDR1 reads SQVTM; CDR2 reads ANQGSEA. CDR3 protein: CSVEVGRNTEAFF. The CDR3 nucleotides are TGCAGCGTTGAAGTGGGCCGCAACACTGAAGCTTTCTTT.

The sample holds a few counts of this clonotype. The chain carries TRBV27 and TRBJ2-3, with D tentatively TRBD1 or TRBD2 (6 bases each). CDR1 is MNHEY, CDR2 SMNVEV, per germline (reference sequence). V was trimmed by 5 bases and J by 3 bases, leaving 15 bases between them. This CDR3 has 15 residues. The CDR3, as DNA: TGTGCCAGCAGTCTAAGGGGGGTTGGGACAGATACGCAGTATTTT. Encoded protein: CASSLRGVGTDTQYF.

The table lists this clonotype with a few counts. V is TRBV20-1 and J is TRBJ1-1; the D is unclear. This CDR3 has 12 residues. The germline V gene has CDR1 DFQATT and CDR2 SNEGSKA (reference sequence). V dropped 5 bases and J dropped 2 bases, with 9 bases sitting between them. CDR3 nucleotide sequence: TGCAGTGCTGGCCGTCCAAACACTGAAGCTTTCTTT. This codes for CSAGRPNTEAFF.

This clonotype has a handful of counts. The V call is TRBV24-1, the J call TRBJ2-1; 8 bases are shared with TRBD1. Germline trimming cut 7 bases from V and 4 bases from J; bases unmatched to any gene: 11. The germline V gene encodes CDR1 KGHDR and CDR2 SFDVKD. The CDR3 has 16 residues. In DNA, the CDR3 is TGTGCCACCAGCGTACCGGGACAGGAGTCTTACAATGAGCAGTTCTTC. Amino acids: CATSVPGQESYNEQFF.

This clonotype has only a few counts. The rearrangement links TRBV6-5 to TRBJ2-1, with a tentative D call TRBD2 (6 bases). With 2 bases removed from V and 8 bases from J, the gap between germline ends came to 10 bases. The length of the CDR3 is 13 residues. Per the germline V gene, CDR1 is MNHEY and CDR2 is SVGAGI. This chain's CDR3 is CASSYRLDYEQFF. The CDR3 bases are TGTGCCAGCAGTTACCGACTAGACTATGAGCAGTTCTTC.

The sample holds a few counts of this clonotype. The genes are TRBV3-1 and TRBJ2-1; TRBD2 matches at 9 bases. This CDR3 contains 17 residues. Germline CDR1 LGHDT, CDR2 YNNKEL (reference sequence). V trimming: 4 bases; J trimming: 0 bases; junction bases outside the gene matches: 7. The CDR3 region has the DNA TGTGCCAGCAGCCCGGGACTAGCTTTTGACTCCTACAATGAGCAGTTCTTC. Its protein is CASSPGLAFDSYNEQFF.

V is TRBV20-1 and J is TRBJ2-7, with 8 bases aligning to TRBD2. Losses at the gene ends were 0 bases for V and 2 bases for J; bases not matched to a gene: 6. The CDR3 is 15 amino acids. Germline V gene lookup returns CDR1 DFQATT and CDR2 SNEGSKA (reference sequence). The CDR3: CSARDRAGGTYEQYF. The CDR3 DNA reads TGCAGTGCTAGAGATAGGGCGGGAGGCACCTACGAGCAGTACTTC.

CDR3 DNA: TGTGCCAGCAGTGATGAGGCCTCCTATGGCTACACCTTC. Protein sequence: CASSDEASYGYTF. The rearrangement links TRBV2 to TRBJ1-2; no firm D call. V dropped 3 bases and J dropped 4 bases, with 9 bases sitting between them. The CDR3 spans 13 residues. CDR1 is SNHLY, CDR2 FYNNEI, per germline.

The chain links TRBV11-1 to TRBJ2-5; the match to TRBD2 covers 7 bases. With 0 bases clipped from V and 2 bases from J, the junction kept 12 bases outside the gene matches. CDR3 size: 18 residues. From germline, CDR1 is SGHAT and CDR2 FQDESV (reference sequence). The CDR3 here is CASSLALSSGAVQETQYF. CDR3 DNA: TGTGCCAGCAGCTTAGCCCTTTCAAGCGGGGCCGTACAAGAGACCCAGTACTTC.

This clonotype was counted a few times. This chain joins TRBV3-1 and TRBJ1-2; D is uncertain. The germline gives CDR1 LGHDT, CDR2 YNNKEL (reference sequence). V lost 0 bases and J lost 14, with 22 bases in between. The CDR3 is 15 residues long. As DNA, the CDR3 is TGTGCCAGCAGCCAAGATCGAACGTATGCCCCTCGAAGGACCTTC. It is translated as CASSQDRTYAPRRTF.

V and J are TRBV19 and TRBJ2-7; 11 nucleotides align to TRBD2. With 6 bases clipped from V and 2 bases from J, the junction kept 6 bases outside the gene matches. The CDR3 length is 15 residues. Germline CDR1 reads LNHDA; CDR2 reads SQIVND (reference sequence). CDR3 amino acids: CASSAGLAVTYEQYF. The CDR3 nucleotides read TGTGCCAGTAGCGCGGGACTAGCGGTGACCTACGAGCAGTACTTC.

This clonotype was detected ten times or more. This sequence joins TRBV20-1 and TRBJ2-1, with 10 bases lining up with TRBD1. The CDR3 is 15 amino acids. Germline V gene lookup returns CDR1 DFQATT and CDR2 SNEGSKA (reference sequence). After removal of 4 bases from V and 9 bases from J, the junction contained 12 bases not matched to a gene. CDR3 sequence: CSAIRQGAIYGEQFF. In nucleotides, the CDR3 is TGCAGTGCTATCCGACAGGGGGCGATTTACGGTGAGCAGTTCTTC.

This clonotype was counted ten times or more. V is TRBV29-1 and J is TRBJ2-3; D unclear. CDR1 SQVTM and CDR2 ANQGSEA come from the germline V gene. Trimming cost V 0 bases and J 2 bases, with 12 bases left between them. The CDR3 is 15 residues long. The CDR3 DNA reads as TGCAGCGTTGAAGATCGTGGCTTCTTCACAGATACGCAGTATTTT. This sequence encodes CSVEDRGFFTDTQYF.

This clonotype was detected many times. The chain has TRBV5-1 and TRBJ2-1, with TRBD2 as a possible D gene (6 bases). The V end lost 4 bases, the J end lost 1 base, and 12 bases lay between the germline ends. Germline CDR1 is SGHRS and CDR2 is YFSETQ. The CDR3 has 15 residues. In DNA, the CDR3 is TGCGCCAGCAGCCCGGAGGGCCGATCCTACAATGAGCAGTTCTTC. This encodes CASSPEGRSYNEQFF.

This clonotype occurred a few times. The rearrangement links TRBV20-1 to TRBJ1-1; D is unclear. With 7 bases removed from V and 7 bases from J, the gap between germline ends came to 19 bases. The CDR3 loop spans 13 amino acids. Germline CDR1 reads DFQATT; CDR2 reads SNEGSKA (reference sequence). In nucleotides, the CDR3 is TGCAGTGGGATTATTTGGGTCTCTGGTGAAGCTTTCTTT. It translates to CSGIIWVSGEAFF.

This clonotype was observed a handful of times. The rearrangement links TRBV20-1 to TRBJ2-1, with TRBD2 identical over 7 bases. The germline V gene has CDR1 DFQATT and CDR2 SNEGSKA (reference sequence). The trim removed 8 bases at V and 6 bases at J, leaving 10 bases unmatched. The CDR3 has 13 amino acids. The CDR3 spells CSPSGGSGNEQFF. The CDR3 coding sequence is TGCAGTCCTTCCGGGGGGAGTGGCAATGAGCAGTTCTTC.

This clonotype has just a few counts. The chain joins TRBV7-8 to TRBJ1-6; TRBD1 aligns across 8 bases. V lost 5 bases to trimming and J lost 10 bases; unmatched junction nucleotides: 7. The CDR3 runs to 14 residues. The germline gives CDR1 SGHVS, CDR2 FQNEAQ. The CDR3 nucleotides read TGTGCCAGCAGCAAAGACAGGGGAAGCTCACCCCTCCACTTT. This codes for CASSKDRGSSPLHF.

Many counts were recorded for this clonotype. The chain links TRBV5-5 to TRBJ2-1; D gene ambiguous. The CDR3 spans 13 residues. Per the germline V gene, CDR1 is SGHKS and CDR2 is YYEKEE (reference sequence). V was clipped by 3 bases and J by 3 bases, with 7 bases between them. In DNA form, the CDR3 reads TGTGCCAGCAGCTCGGATGTCTACAATGAGCAGTTCTTC. This codes for CASSSDVYNEQFF. Supplemented by reference TRBV5-5 and TRBJ2-1, the full variable domain reads DAGVTQSPTHLIKTRGQQVTLRCSPISGHKSVSWYQQVLGQGPQFIFQYYEKEERGRGNFPDRFSARQFPNYSSELNVNALLLGDSALYLCASSSDVYNEQFFGPGTRLTVL.

The V gene is TRBV20-1, the J gene TRBJ2-3; possibly TRBD1 for D (5 bases). V lost 1 base and J lost 0, with 8 bases in between. The germline V gene has CDR1 DFQATT and CDR2 SNEGSKA (reference sequence). The CDR3 sequence is 14 residues long. CDR3 coding DNA: TGCAGTGCTAGAGGACAGCCGAGCACAGATACGCAGTATTTT. Translation gives CSARGQPSTDTQYF.

This clonotype was counted between two and nine times. The V and J genes are TRBV2 and TRBJ1-1, with 7 bases matching TRBD1. This CDR3 has 13 residues. V lost 11 bases, J lost 5 bases, and 11 bases stayed unmatched. Germline V lookup: CDR1 SNHLY, CDR2 FYNNEI. The CDR3 nucleotides read TGTGCCGGTCACCGGGACAGAGGTACTGAAGCTTTCTTT. Translating gives CAGHRDRGTEAFF.

The rearrangement links TRBV24-1 to TRBJ2-5; weak D call: TRBD1 (6 bases). The CDR3 sequence is 14 residues long. From germline, CDR1 is KGHDR and CDR2 SFDVKD. Trimming removed 5 bases from V and 2 bases from J, with 11 bases in between. The CDR3 DNA follows: TGTGCCACCAGTGGGACAGACCGACAAGAGACCCAGTACTTC. Translated: CATSGTDRQETQYF.

V is TRBV24-1 and J is TRBJ1-5; D unclear. Trimming took off 5 bases at V and 2 bases at J, with 3 bases between the two ends. The CDR3 consists of 12 residues. Looked up from germline, CDR1 is KGHDR and CDR2 is SFDVKD. CDR3 protein: CATSGGNQPQHF. In DNA, the CDR3 is TGTGCCACCAGTGGGGGCAATCAGCCCCAGCATTTT.

This clonotype was recorded a few times. J is TRBJ2-5 and V is TRBV5-1, with 9 bases lining up with TRBD2. The V segment lost 4 bases and the J segment 5 bases; nucleotides outside the gene matches: 12. The CDR3 spans 16 residues. Germline CDR1 reads SGHRS; CDR2 reads YFSETQ. CDR3 sequence: CASSDVWREGRETQYF. The CDR3 nucleotides are TGCGCCAGCAGCGACGTTTGGCGGGAGGGCCGCGAGACCCAGTACTTC.

The J gene is TRBJ2-6, the V gene TRBV5-1, with D perhaps matching TRBD1 (6 bases). Germline V CDR1 and CDR2: SGHRS, YFSETQ. V lost 2 bases and J lost 1, with 16 bases in between. CDR3 length equals 18 residues. The CDR3: CASSLVGARGSGANVLTF. The CDR3 DNA follows: TGCGCCAGCAGCTTAGTGGGGGCGCGCGGGTCTGGGGCCAACGTCCTGACTTTC. Using reference TRBV5-1 and TRBJ2-6 for the parts outside the CDR3, the full variable domain is KAGVTQTPRYLIKTRGQQVTLSCSPISGHRSVSWYQQTPGQGLQFLFEYFSETQRNKGNFPGRFSGRQFSNSRSEMNVSTLELGDSALYLCASSLVGARGSGANVLTFGAGSRLTVL.

This clonotype showed up many times. The chain links TRBV10-3 to TRBJ2-3, with a tentative D call TRBD2 (5 bases). The germline CDR1 and CDR2 sequences are ENHRY and SYGVKD. V was pared by 10 bases and J by 0 bases, with 20 bases between. The CDR3 extends over 16 amino acids. For the CDR3, the DNA is TGTGCCACCCTGGCCGGCGGTACTAGGAGCACAGATACGCAGTATTTT. Translation gives CATLAGGTRSTDTQYF.

The chain recombines TRBV6-1 with TRBJ1-1; TRBD1 matches 8 bases. The CDR3 runs to 14 residues. V shed 0 bases and J 10 bases; nucleotides not matched to a gene: 7. Germline V gives CDR1 MNHNS, CDR2 SASEGT. CDR3 nucleotides: TGTGCCAGCAGTGAAGCCGGGACAGGCCTTGGAGCTTTCTTT. Protein sequence: CASSEAGTGLGAFF.

This clonotype appeared a few times. V is TRBV28 and J is TRBJ2-6, with D uncertain. CDR1 and CDR2 (germline): MDHEN, SYDVKM. The CDR3 sequence is 12 residues long. Trimming took off 6 bases at V and 5 bases at J, with 5 bases between the two ends. The CDR3 region is CASRERANVLTF. CDR3 bases: TGTGCCAGCAGGGAAAGGGCCAACGTCCTGACTTTC.

This CDR3 reads CAPGTSSNEQFF. CDR3 in DNA: TGTGCCCCCGGGACTAGCAGTAATGAGCAGTTCTTC. This rearrangement joins TRBV2 to TRBJ2-1; 9 positions agree with TRBD2. CDR1 SNHLY and CDR2 FYNNEI come from the germline V gene. CDR3 length equals 12 residues. J gave up 7 bases and V 11 bases, and 6 bases lay outside the gene matches.